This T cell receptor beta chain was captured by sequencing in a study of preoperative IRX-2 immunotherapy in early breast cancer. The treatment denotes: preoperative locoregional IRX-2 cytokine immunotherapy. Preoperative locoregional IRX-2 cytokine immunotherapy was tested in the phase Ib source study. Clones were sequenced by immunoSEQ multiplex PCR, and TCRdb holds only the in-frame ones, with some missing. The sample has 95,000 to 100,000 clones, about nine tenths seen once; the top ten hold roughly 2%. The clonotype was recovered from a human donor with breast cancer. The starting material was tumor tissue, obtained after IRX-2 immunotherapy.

CDR3 sequence: CASSAVTGGSWEKLFF. DNA for the CDR3: TGTGCCAGCAGCGCGGTAACAGGGGGGTCTTGGGAAAAACTGTTTTTT. V is TRBV7-6 and J is TRBJ1-4, with 8 nucleotides matching TRBD1. Germline CDR1 is SGHVS and CDR2 is FNYEAQ. This CDR3 has 16 amino acids. J lost 8 bases, V lost 5 bases, and 13 bases had no gene match.